This entry concerns a single TCR beta chain. The antigen remains unidentified. This entry belongs to a study of OX40 agonist ivuxolimab in advanced cancers. Study in general: A mean age of about 59 years, range about 20 to 79, was recorded, and around 85% were male.

Data came from immunoSEQ multiplex PCR; TCRdb stores just in-frame clones and leaves some out. Here the sample spans 50,000 or so clones, 80% to 95% being singletons. Study-wide results and caveats: Which antigen the expanded peripheral T cells recognized is unknown.

Sequencing was performed on CD4+ or CD8+ T cells sorted from blood, taken in a trial of the OX40 agonist ivuxolimab. This clonotype was sampled from an adult with an advanced solid tumor such as melanoma, head and neck, liver or kidney cancer.

In nucleotides, the CDR3 is TGTGCCAGCAGTAAAGGACAGACGAATGAAAAACTGTTTTTT. Its translation: CASSKGQTNEKLFF. V is TRBV7-9 and J is TRBJ1-4; D might be TRBD1 (6 bases). The germline V and J ends were trimmed by 6 bases and 5 bases, with 13 bases remaining between them. Germline loops: CDR1 SEHNR, CDR2 FQNEAQ (reference sequence). The CDR3 is 14 amino acids.